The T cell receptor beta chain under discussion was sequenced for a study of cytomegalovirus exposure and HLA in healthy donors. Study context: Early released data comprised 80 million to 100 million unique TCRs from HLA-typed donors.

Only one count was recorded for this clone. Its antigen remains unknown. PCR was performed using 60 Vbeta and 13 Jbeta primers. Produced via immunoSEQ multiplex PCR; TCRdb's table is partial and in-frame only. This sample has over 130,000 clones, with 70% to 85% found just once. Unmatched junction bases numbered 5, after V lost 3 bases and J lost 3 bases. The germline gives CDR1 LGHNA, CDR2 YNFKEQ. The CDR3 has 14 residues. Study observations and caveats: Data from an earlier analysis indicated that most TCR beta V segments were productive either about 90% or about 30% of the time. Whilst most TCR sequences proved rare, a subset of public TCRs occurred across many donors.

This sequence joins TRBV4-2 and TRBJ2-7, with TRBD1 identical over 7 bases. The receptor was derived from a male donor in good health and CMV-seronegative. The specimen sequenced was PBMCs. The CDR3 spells CASSHTGTDYEQYF. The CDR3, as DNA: TGTGCCAGCAGCCATACCGGGACAGACTACGAGCAGTACTTC.